This T cell receptor (beta chain) is from a study of early T cells in non-severe SARS-CoV-2 infection. The length of the CDR3 is 15 residues. V gave up 2 bases and J gave up 1 base, with 11 bases separating them. CDR1 MNHEY and CDR2 SMNVEV come from the germline V gene (reference sequence). This clonotype was counted ten times or more. Each CDR3 protein gets one entry after TCRdb re-called the 5' RACE reads with MiXCR. This repertoire shows tens of thousands of distinct CDR3 sequences, roughly 4.5% found once; its top ten account for around a tenth. Sequenced sample: whole blood. The clonotype comes from an adult who was a healthcare worker with PCR-confirmed SARS-CoV-2 infection or an uninfected control (not recorded which). V gene TRBV27 combines with J gene TRBJ1-1; D is perhaps TRBD1 (5 bases). CDR3 region: CASSLLGHSNTEAFF. The CDR3 nucleotides read TGTGCCAGCAGTTTACTCGGACACTCGAACACTGAAGCTTTCTTT.